This is a list of T cell receptor beta chains from one sample in a study of cytomegalovirus exposure and HLA in healthy donors. Libraries were prepared by immunoSEQ multiplex PCR; TCRdb keeps only in-frame clonotypes and omits some of them. The sample yields under 130,000 clones, 70% to 80% seen once. Sample: PBMCs. The receptors come from a man in his thirties or forties in good health and CMV-seronegative. The CDR3 runs from the conserved cysteine through the conserved F or W.

j_call v_call cdr3_aa
TRBJ1-2 TRBV19 CASSSGQAAWGYTF
TRBJ2-5 TRBV28 CASSLSAGGPSRETQYF
TRBJ1-1 TRBV6-1 CASKGRVGPEAFF
TRBJ2-1 TRBV27 CASSISGTSYNEQFF
TRBJ1-5 TRBV15 CATSPGGGNQPQHF
TRBJ2-1 TRBV10-3 CAISESLGPASNEQFF
TRBJ2-5 TRBV28 CASSSPGGRGETQYF
TRBJ2-1 TRBV2 CASNGAGGPYNEQFF
NA TRBV7-2 CASSPKAGGGHEQYF
TRBJ1-5 TRBV4-1 CASSQDPGGRNQPQHF
TRBJ2-7 TRBV9 CASSPGGAGGASEQYF
TRBJ1-1 TRBV28 CASRNILSTEAFF
TRBJ2-1 TRBV6-5 CASKAGLDYYNEQFF
TRBJ1-2 TRBV6-6 CASSPGQGSYGYTF
TRBJ2-2 TRBV7-3 CASSSRLAGGTGELFF
TRBJ1-6 TRBV30 CAWTSQGSYNSPLHF
TRBJ1-3 TRBV4-3 CASSQEVGALVTIYF
TRBJ2-5 TRBV14 CASSQDLMGAPNF
TRBJ2-3 TRBV10-3 CAISESRDTDTQYF
TRBJ2-7 TRBV27 CASSSRTGAEYEQYF
TRBJ2-2 TRBV11-3 CASSPQTGDTGELFF
TRBJ2-1 TRBV6-6 CASSYEAGNEQFF
TRBJ2-1 TRBV19 CASSSTRLADEQFF
TRBJ2-7 TRBV6-5 CASNEVGRAYEQYF
TRBJ2-5 TRBV4-1 CASSQGPARSETQYF
TRBJ1-1 TRBV6-1 CASSSSGGVTEAFF
TRBJ1-1 TRBV10-2 CASSVQGANTEAFF
TRBJ1-2 TRBV6-5 CARAQTTGINGYTF
TRBJ1-4 TRBV5-4 CASSVGNEKLFF
TRBJ2-6 TRBV5-4 CASSPSSGANVLTF
TRBJ2-7 TRBV10-3 CAISESLESAHEQYF
TRBJ1-4 TRBV6-5 CASRSPATNEKLFF
TRBJ1-2 TRBV28 CASRTTSGRGIYGYTF
TRBJ2-3 TRBV9 CASSVSGRDSDTQYF
TRBJ1-5 TRBV6-6 CASSYGVGTGHQPQHF
TRBJ2-2 TRBV7-6 CASSPQDRGQKGSTGELFF
TRBJ2-3 TRBV4-1 CASSQGTSAQGKTDTQYF
TRBJ2-3 TRBV5-6 CASSMTSGGPDTQYF
TRBJ2-5 TRBV11-3 CASSSRTGGTQETQYF
TRBJ2-2 TRBV5-6 CASSLGLVNTGELFF
TRBJ2-7 TRBV28 CATTTTGHYEQYF
TRBJ1-1 TRBV5-1 CASSGGSQGNTEAFF
TRBJ1-2 TRBV13 CASSLWAPEGYTF
TRBJ1-2 TRBV5-6 CASSLAEGRQVNF
TRBJ1-1 TRBV7-9 CSSSRSTGTGRPEAFF